The source of this T cell receptor (beta chain) is a study of T cell responses to AZD1222 COVID-19 vaccine. Measured with immunoSEQ multiplex PCR; TCRdb has only the in-frame clones, and not every one. The repertoire holds about 110,000 clones, with about 86% as singletons. General study findings and limits: Recipients of two AZD1222 doses showed rising Spike-specific TCR breadth and depth.

Concerning this clone: The antigen is not known.

V was clipped by 5 bases and J by 7 bases; unmatched bases: 13. The CDR3 is 16 amino acids. Germline V gene lookup returns CDR1 SGHTA and CDR2 FQGTGA. This chain connects TRBV7-3 to TRBJ2-1; TRBD2 matches at 8 bases. This specimen consisted of peripheral blood, obtained on day 0 of AZD1222 vaccination. The TCR comes from an adult in good health. The CDR3 is CASSPAGGRSRNEQFF. The CDR3, as DNA: TGTGCCAGCAGCCCGGCGGGAGGCAGGAGCAGGAATGAGCAGTTCTTC.